This passage covers 13 T cell receptor beta chains from one sample sequenced in a study of blood T cell repertoires in COVID-19. Profiling relied on immunoSEQ multiplex PCR, and the TCRdb table lists in-frame clones only, not all of them. The table records roughly 140,000 clones, 75% to 90% of them present only once. Sequenced input: peripheral blood. The receptor source for this set is a woman between 50 and 59 years old with acute or convalescent COVID-19.

The chain combines TRBV9 with TRBJ1-3; 12 bases align to TRBD1. The CDR3 contains 17 residues. J was trimmed by 4 bases and V by 0 bases; bases with no gene match: 5. Germline V gene data show CDR1 as SGDLS and CDR2 as YYNGEE. In DNA form, the CDR3 reads TGTGCCAGCAGCGTAGTAGGGACAGGGGGCTCGGGAAACACCATATATTTT. Protein product: CASSVVGTGGSGNTIYF.

V gene TRBV27 combines with J gene TRBJ1-2; 11 nucleotides agree with TRBD1. Germline V gene sequence: CDR1 MNHEY, CDR2 SMNVEV (reference sequence). The V gene end was trimmed by 6 bases and the J gene end by 8 bases; junction bases not matched to a gene: 5. This CDR3 region has 13 residues. CDR3 bases: TGTGCCAGCAGAACCGGGACAGGGGGAGGCTACACCTTC. It translates to CASRTGTGGGYTF.

The gene calls are TRBV27 and TRBJ2-3; D is perhaps TRBD1 (5 bases). Germline CDR1 MNHEY, CDR2 SMNVEV (reference sequence). This CDR3 spans 14 amino acids. Trimming left V 5 bases short and J 0 bases short, with 9 bases between. CDR3 sequence reads: CASSLTESTDTQYF. The CDR3 nucleotides are TGTGCCAGCAGTCTGACAGAGAGCACAGATACGCAGTATTTT.

The chain combines TRBV6-5 with TRBJ2-1, with D unclear. The CDR3 is 13 amino acids. Germline V gives CDR1 MNHEY, CDR2 SVGAGI. The V end lost 0 bases, the J end lost 5 bases, and 5 bases lay between the germline ends. The CDR3 loop reads CASSYSSHNEQFF. In nucleotides, the CDR3 is TGTGCCAGCAGTTACTCGAGCCACAATGAGCAGTTCTTC.

CDR3 loop: CASSPRQGGNSPLHF. The CDR3, as DNA: TGTGCCAGCTCACCACGGCAGGGTGGGAATTCACCCCTCCACTTT. The V call is TRBV18, the J call TRBJ1-6, with D possibly being TRBD1 (5 bases). The CDR3 covers 15 residues. Germline CDR1 reads KGHSH; CDR2 reads LQKENI. V was shortened by 1 base and J by 7 bases, with 11 bases between the two germline ends.

This chain uses TRBV4-2 with TRBJ1-1; maybe TRBD1 (5 bases). CDR1 is LGHNA, CDR2 YNFKEQ, per germline. V was clipped by 1 base and J by 1 base, with 10 bases between them. The CDR3 has 15 residues. This CDR3 is CASSQGSDRNTEAFF. CDR3 DNA sequence: TGTGCCAGCAGCCAAGGCAGTGACAGGAACACTGAAGCTTTCTTT.

The chain recombines TRBV27 with TRBJ1-2, with 11 bases fitting TRBD1. V lost 5 bases to trimming and J lost 6 bases; unmatched junction nucleotides: 11. Germline V gene data show CDR1 as MNHEY and CDR2 as SMNVEV (reference sequence). The CDR3 spans 16 residues. CDR3 sequence: CASSPLSRDRGDGYTF. The DNA for the CDR3 is TGTGCCAGCAGTCCCTTGTCCCGGGACAGGGGGGATGGCTACACCTTC.

J is TRBJ1-1 and V is TRBV2, with D maybe TRBD1 (6 bases). Germline CDR1 SNHLY, CDR2 FYNNEI. The CDR3 loop spans 15 amino acids. V was cut by 6 bases and J by 4 bases, with 18 bases left in between. The CDR3 DNA reads as TGTGCCAGCAGGTTAGATCAGGGGATAGGCACTGAAGCTTTCTTT. Translated, it gives CASRLDQGIGTEAFF.

The CDR3 region has the DNA TGTGCCAGCAGCTCCCCATTAGCGGGAGTGAGGAACGAGCAGTACTTC. Its protein product is CASSSPLAGVRNEQYF. The chain uses TRBV7-3 and TRBJ2-7; 9 bases are shared with TRBD2. V shed 4 bases, J shed 5 bases, and the junction held 12 bases outside the gene matches. Germline CDR1 and CDR2: SGHTA and FQGTGA. There are 16 residues in the CDR3. Drawing the rest from reference TRBV7-3 and TRBJ2-7, the complete variable domain is GAGVSQTPSNKVTEKGKYVELRCDPISGHTALYWYRQSLGQGPEFLIYFQGTGAADDSGLPNDRFFAVRPEGSVSTLKIQRTERGDSAVYLCASSSPLAGVRNEQYFGPGTRLTVT.

The chain is built from TRBV7-3 and TRBJ2-1, with 7 bases lining up with TRBD1. V lost 2 bases, J lost 4 bases, and 5 bases stayed unmatched. Germline assignment: CDR1 SGHTA and CDR2 FQGTGA. The CDR3 loop spans 15 amino acids. The CDR3 loop is CASSLEGATYNEQFF. The CDR3, as DNA: TGTGCCAGCAGCTTAGAGGGGGCAACGTACAATGAGCAGTTCTTC.

The chain carries TRBV16 and TRBJ2-7; no clear D. V was clipped by 2 bases and J by 0 bases, with 8 bases between them. CDR1 is KGHSY, CDR2 FQNENV, per germline. The CDR3 is 14 amino acids. CDR3 DNA: TGTGCCAGCAGCCAAATAGGCGGCTCCTACGAGCAGTACTTC. As protein: CASSQIGGSYEQYF.

The chain couples TRBV7-3 to TRBJ2-3, with TRBD2 matching over 10 bases. CDR1 is SGHTA and CDR2 is FQGTGA in the germline V gene. V lost 5 bases to trimming and J lost 0 bases; unmatched junction nucleotides: 5. This CDR3 is built from 16 residues. The CDR3 DNA reads as TGTGCCAGCAGCCCGCTAGCGGGGGTGAGCACAGATACGCAGTATTTT. It yields the protein CASSPLAGVSTDTQYF.

The chain carries TRBV24-1 and TRBJ1-1; D gene ambiguous. The V gene lost 2 bases and the J gene lost 0 bases, with 3 bases spanning the gap. Per germline, CDR1 KGHDR and CDR2 SFDVKD. This CDR3 region has 13 residues. CDR3 protein: CATSDSVNTEAFF. CDR3 nucleotide sequence: TGTGCCACCAGTGATTCAGTGAACACTGAAGCTTTCTTT.